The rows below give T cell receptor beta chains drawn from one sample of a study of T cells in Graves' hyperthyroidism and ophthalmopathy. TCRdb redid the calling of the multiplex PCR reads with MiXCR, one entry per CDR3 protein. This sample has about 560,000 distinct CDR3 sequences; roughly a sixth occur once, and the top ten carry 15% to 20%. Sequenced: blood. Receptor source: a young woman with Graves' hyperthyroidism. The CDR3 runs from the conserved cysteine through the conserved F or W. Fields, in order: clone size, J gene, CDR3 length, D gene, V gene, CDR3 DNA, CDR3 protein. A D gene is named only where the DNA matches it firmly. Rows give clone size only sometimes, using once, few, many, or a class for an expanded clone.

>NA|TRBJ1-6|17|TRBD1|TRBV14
TGTGCCAGCAGCCAGGGACGAGGGACAGTGAATAATTCACCCCTCCACTTT
CASSQGRGTVNNSPLHF
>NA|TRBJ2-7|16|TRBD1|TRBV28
TGTGCCAGCAGTACCACCCGGGACAGGGGCTCTTACGAGCAGTACTTC
CASSTTRDRGSYEQYF
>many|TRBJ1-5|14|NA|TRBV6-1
TGTGCCAGCAGTGAAGCGCCAGGCAATCAGCCCCAGCATTTT
CASSEAPGNQPQHF
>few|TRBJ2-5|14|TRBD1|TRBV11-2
TGTGCCAGCAGCGTAGGGACAGCTAAAGAGACCCAGTACTTC
CASSVGTAKETQYF
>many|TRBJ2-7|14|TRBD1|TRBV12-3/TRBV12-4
TGTGCCAGCAGTATATCCGGGACAGGGTACGAGCAGTACTTC
CASSISGTGYEQYF
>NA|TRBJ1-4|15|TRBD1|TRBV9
TGTGCCAGCAGCGTAGGTGGGACAGGGGGTGAAAAACTGTTTTTT
CASSVGGTGGEKLFF
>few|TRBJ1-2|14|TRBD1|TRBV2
TGTGCCAGCAGTGAACAGGGGGCAGGTCATGGCTACACCTTC
CASSEQGAGHGYTF
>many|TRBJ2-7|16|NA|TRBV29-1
TGCAGCGCCAGGGGGCTACCGGGACTAGTTTCCTACGAGCAGTACTTC
CSARGLPGLVSYEQYF
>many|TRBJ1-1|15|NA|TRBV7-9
TGTGCCAGCAGCCAACCGACCGGGTCGGACACTGAAGCTTTCTTT
CASSQPTGSDTEAFF
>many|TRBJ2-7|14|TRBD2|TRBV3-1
TGTGCCAGCAGCCAAGAGGGGGGGACGGGGGAGCAGTACTTC
CASSQEGGTGEQYF
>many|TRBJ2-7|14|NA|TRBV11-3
TGTGCCAGCAGCTTGGAGACAGATCTCTACGAGCAGTACTTC
CASSLETDLYEQYF
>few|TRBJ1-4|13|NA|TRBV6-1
TGTGCCAGCAGTGAAAATTGGTCTACCAGACTGTTTTTT
CASSENWSTRLFF
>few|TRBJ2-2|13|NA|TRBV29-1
TGCAGCGGAATAGCGGAGAACACCGGGGAGCTGTTTTTT
CSGIAENTGELFF
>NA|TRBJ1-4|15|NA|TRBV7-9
TGTGCCAGCAGCGCCCAGGGGTTTGCTAATGAAAAACTGTTTTTT
CASSAQGFANEKLFF
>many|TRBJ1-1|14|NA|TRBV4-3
TGCGCCAGCAGCCAAAGCCATATTAACACTGAAGCTTTCTTT
CASSQSHINTEAFF
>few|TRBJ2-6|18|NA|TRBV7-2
TGTGCCAGCAGCTCGATTCGGGGCATACTCTCTGGGGCCAACGTCCTGACTTTC
CASSSIRGILSGANVLTF
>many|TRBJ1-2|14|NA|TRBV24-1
TGTGCCACCAGTGAGCCGGGACAAAACTATGGCTACACCTTC
CATSEPGQNYGYTF
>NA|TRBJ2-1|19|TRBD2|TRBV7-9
TGTGCCAGCAGCATTAGCGGGGGGGCGCGGGTAAGGCCCTACAATGAGCAGTTCTTC
CASSISGGARVRPYNEQFF
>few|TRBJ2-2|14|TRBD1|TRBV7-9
TGTGCCGAGACTACAGGGGCGAACACCGGGGAGCTGTTTTTT
CAETTGANTGELFF
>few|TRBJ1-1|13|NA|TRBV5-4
TGTGCCAGCAGCTTGAGTGTGGACACTGAAGCTTTCTTT
CASSLSVDTEAFF
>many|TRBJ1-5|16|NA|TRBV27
TGTGCCAGCAGCTTCAATAAACAGGTAGGGGATCAGCCCCAGCATTTT
CASSFNKQVGDQPQHF
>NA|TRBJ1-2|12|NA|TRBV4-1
TGCGCCAGCAGACAGAATAACTATGGCTACACCTTC
CASRQNNYGYTF
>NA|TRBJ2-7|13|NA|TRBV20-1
TGCAGTGCTAGGAGTACAGGGCCCTACGAGCAGTACTTC
CSARSTGPYEQYF
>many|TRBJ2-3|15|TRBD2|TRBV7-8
TGTGCCAGCAGCTTAGGCGGACTAGCTGTGGATACGCAGTATTTT
CASSLGGLAVDTQYF
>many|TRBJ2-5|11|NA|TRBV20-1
TGCACCGCGGTTCCTGGGGAGACCCAGTACTTC
CTAVPGETQYF
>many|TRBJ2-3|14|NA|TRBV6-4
TGTGCCAGCAGTGACTCCGGGGGTGCAGATACGCAGTATTTT
CASSDSGGADTQYF
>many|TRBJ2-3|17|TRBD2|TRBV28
TGTGCCAGCAGTCCCCCGGGACTAGCGAGTTACACAGATACGCAGTATTTT
CASSPPGLASYTDTQYF
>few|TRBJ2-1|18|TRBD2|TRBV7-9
TGTGCCAGCAGCCACCGGACTAGCGGGACGGGATCCTACAATGAGCAGTTCTTC
CASSHRTSGTGSYNEQFF
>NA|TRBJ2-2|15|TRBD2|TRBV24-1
TGTGACACCAGTGACTCTAGCGGGGCCGGAGGGGAGCTGTTTTTT
CDTSDSSGAGGELFF
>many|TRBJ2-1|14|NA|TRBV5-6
TGTGCCAGCAGCTTCCTGGACCGCTACAATGAGCAGTTCTTC
CASSFLDRYNEQFF
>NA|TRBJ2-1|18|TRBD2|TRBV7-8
TGTGCCAGCAGCTCTCAAAGGACTAGCGGGAGGCACTACAATGAGCAGTTCTTC
CASSSQRTSGRHYNEQFF
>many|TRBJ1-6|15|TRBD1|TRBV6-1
TGTGCCAGCAGTTCCCGGGACAGGGCTCGGTCACCCCTCCACTTT
CASSSRDRARSPLHF